The next 30 T cell receptor beta chains were all read from a single sample in a study of memory CD4+ T cells and cytomegalovirus serostatus. Sequencing was performed with immunoSEQ multiplex PCR; in TCRdb, only in-frame clones are kept and a portion is missing. This table holds around 99,000 clones, over 70% found once. Single viable CD3+CD4+CD8-CD45RO+ cells were sorted as the memory CD4+ T cells. Input material: memory CD4+ T cells from blood. All receptors come from an adult in good health and CMV-seropositive.

This CDR3 is CAIMGTAGANVLTF. The CDR3 coding sequence is TGTGCCATCATGGGGACAGCTGGGGCCAACGTCCTGACTTTC. The chain joins TRBV10-3 to TRBJ2-6; TRBD1 matches at 7 bases. The germline gives CDR1 ENHRY, CDR2 SYGVKD. The trim removed 7 bases at V and 2 bases at J, leaving 2 bases unmatched. The CDR3 is 14 amino acids.

This chain links TRBV29-1 with TRBJ2-5, with D maybe TRBD1 (6 bases). Between the trimmed V and J ends, which lost 3 bases and 0 bases, there was a span of 8 bases. Germline CDR1 reads SQVTM; CDR2 reads ANQGSEA. The CDR3 contains 13 residues. Written as DNA, the CDR3 is TGCAGCGTTGATCAGGGGTACCAAGAGACCCAGTACTTC. It specifies CSVDQGYQETQYF.

The V gene is TRBV11-2, the J gene TRBJ2-1; 7 nucleotides line up with TRBD2. V lost 6 bases and J lost 2; bases outside the gene matches: 10. Germline CDR1 is SGHAT and CDR2 is FQNNGV. This CDR3 region has 16 residues. The CDR3 DNA sequence: TGTGCCAGCAGAAGAGGGGCGGGAGAGACCTACAATGAGCAGTTCTTC. Its protein product is CASRRGAGETYNEQFF.

Only one count was recorded for this clone. The V call is TRBV29-1, the J call TRBJ2-3; 10 bases fit TRBD2. The germline V gene encodes CDR1 SQVTM and CDR2 ANQGSEA. The junction had 7 bases not matched to a gene; V was cut back by 4 bases and J by 6 bases. The CDR3 sequence is 14 residues long. The DNA for the CDR3 is TGCAGCGTTGGCCTAGCGGGAGTTTGGGATACGCAGTATTTT. Amino acid sequence: CSVGLAGVWDTQYF.

In this sample, this clone turned up once. The chain uses TRBV5-1 and TRBJ1-2; D unclear. CDR1 and CDR2 from the germline V gene are SGHRS and YFSETQ. The CDR3 is 13 residues long. V lost 0 bases, J lost 7 bases, and 10 bases lay in between. The CDR3 reads CASSLDAVSGYTF. The CDR3 region has the DNA TGCGCCAGCAGCTTGGACGCGGTATCTGGCTACACCTTC. Combining the CDR3 with reference TRBV5-1 and TRBJ1-2 gives the whole variable domain KAGVTQTPRYLIKTRGQQVTLSCSPISGHRSVSWYQQTPGQGLQFLFEYFSETQRNKGNFPGRFSGRQFSNSRSEMNVSTLELGDSALYLCASSLDAVSGYTFGSGTRLTVV.

The rearrangement joins TRBV27 to TRBJ1-5; weak D call: TRBD1 (5 bases). Trimming cost V 5 bases and J 2 bases, with 13 bases left between them. Germline CDR1 reads MNHEY; CDR2 reads SMNVEV (reference sequence). The CDR3 runs 15 residues. CDR3 DNA: TGTGCCAGCAGTCTCTACGGGACGGGCAATCAGCCCCAGCATTTT. Translation: CASSLYGTGNQPQHF.

This chain connects TRBV19 to TRBJ2-2; 8 bases align to TRBD2. The germline V gene has CDR1 LNHDA and CDR2 SQIVND (reference sequence). V was clipped by 1 base and J by 7 bases; unmatched bases: 5. The CDR3 extends over 15 amino acids. Here the CDR3 reads CASSIVSGTDGELFF. The CDR3 nucleotides are TGTGCCAGTAGTATAGTTAGCGGGACTGACGGGGAGCTGTTTTTT.

The chain recombines TRBV18 with TRBJ1-4; D not certain. Germline assignment: CDR1 KGHSH and CDR2 LQKENI. Trimming took off 3 bases at V and 7 bases at J, with 12 bases between the two ends. The CDR3 consists of 14 residues. CDR3 sequence (DNA): TGTGCCAGCTCACCGGACTTATCGGGTGAAAAACTGTTTTTT. Translated, it gives CASSPDLSGEKLFF.

V and J are TRBV5-6 and TRBJ2-3; either TRBD1 or TRBD2 may fit D (5 bases each). The length of the CDR3 is 14 residues. V was pared by 4 bases and J by 6 bases, with 15 bases between. Germline V gene sequence: CDR1 SGHDT, CDR2 YYEEEE. CDR3 loop: CASSQGGQGDTQYF. The CDR3 DNA reads as TGTGCCAGCAGCCAGGGCGGGCAAGGGGATACGCAGTATTTT.

The CDR3 bases are TGTGCCAGCAGTTTGGGGGCGGGGGAGCAGTACTTC. Protein: CASSLGAGEQYF. The V gene is TRBV28, the J gene TRBJ2-7, with D tentatively TRBD1 or TRBD2 (6 bases each). V was clipped by 3 bases and J by 7 bases, with 10 bases between them. This CDR3 has 12 amino acids. CDR1 MDHEN and CDR2 SYDVKM come from the germline V gene.

As DNA, the CDR3 is TGTGCCAGCAGTAAGGGTTATCGGGAGACCCAGTACTTC. Translating gives CASSKGYRETQYF. The V call is TRBV25-1, the J call TRBJ2-5; no definite D call. V was shortened by 5 bases and J by 5 bases, with 12 bases between the two germline ends. This CDR3 contains 13 residues. CDR1 is MGHDK and CDR2 is SYGVNS in the germline V gene.

The CDR3 DNA sequence: TGTGCCATCACGGACCAGACGGGGGGTGAGCAGTTCTTC. It translates to CAITDQTGGEQFF. The genes are TRBV2 and TRBJ2-1; 7 bases agree with TRBD2. CDR1 is SNHLY, CDR2 FYNNEI, per germline. This CDR3 region has 13 residues. With V trimmed by 10 bases and J by 9 bases, 12 bases remained unmatched.

The rearrangement uses TRBV27 and TRBJ2-5; the D is unclear. From germline, CDR1 is MNHEY and CDR2 SMNVEV (reference sequence). Trimming pared 5 bases from V and 5 bases from J, leaving 15 bases between. The CDR3 sequence is 14 residues long. CDR3 in amino acids: CASSPSRRIETQYF. CDR3 sequence (DNA): TGTGCCAGCAGTCCTTCGCGCAGGATTGAGACCCAGTACTTC.

This clone was detected only a few times. The chain couples TRBV28 to TRBJ2-6; D is uncertain. V lost 1 base, J lost 0 bases, and 10 bases lay in between. The germline CDR1 and CDR2 sequences are MDHEN and SYDVKM. The CDR3 contains 17 residues. DNA for the CDR3: TGTGCCAGCAGTTTATCGAAAGGATACTCTGGGGCCAACGTCCTGACTTTC. This encodes CASSLSKGYSGANVLTF.

The genes are TRBV18 and TRBJ2-7, with 9 bases matching TRBD2. The junction had 3 bases not matched to a gene; V was cut back by 3 bases and J by 0 bases. The CDR3 length is 15 residues. CDR1 and CDR2 (germline): KGHSH, LQKENI. In nucleotides, the CDR3 is TGTGCCAGCTCACCGGCGGGGGGGGGCTCCTACGAGCAGTACTTC. It specifies CASSPAGGGSYEQYF.

The chain's CDR3 is CASSSGRQETQYF. In nucleotides, the CDR3 is TGTGCCAGCAGCTCCGGACGTCAAGAGACCCAGTACTTC. This chain links TRBV7-3 with TRBJ2-5; no clear D. This CDR3 comprises 13 residues. Trimming cost V 4 bases and J 2 bases, with 8 bases left between them. Looked up from germline, CDR1 is SGHTA and CDR2 is FQGTGA. Full variable domain (outside the CDR3, taken from reference TRBV7-3 and TRBJ2-5): GAGVSQTPSNKVTEKGKYVELRCDPISGHTALYWYRQSLGQGPEFLIYFQGTGAADDSGLPNDRFFAVRPEGSVSTLKIQRTERGDSAVYLCASSSGRQETQYFGPGTRLLVL.

V and J are TRBV5-8 and TRBJ2-7; the match to TRBD2 covers 10 bases. CDR1 and CDR2 (germline): SGHTS, YDEGEE. This CDR3 contains 15 residues. Unmatched junction bases numbered 6, after V lost 4 bases and J lost 2 bases. The CDR3 bases are TGTGCCAGCAGCGGGGCTAGCGGGGGAACCTACGAGCAGTACTTC. It specifies CASSGASGGTYEQYF.

The table lists this clone with a count of one. The chain's CDR3 is CASSEGRAPTYEQYF. The CDR3 nucleotides read TGTGCCAGCAGTGAAGGCCGGGCCCCCACCTACGAGCAGTACTTC. This sequence joins TRBV7-2 and TRBJ2-7; D gene uncertain. Trimming left V 6 bases short and J 2 bases short, with 17 bases between. Germline CDR1 and CDR2: SGHTA and FQGNSA. This CDR3 comprises 15 residues. Full variable domain (rest looked up from reference TRBV7-2 and TRBJ2-7): GAGVSQSPSNKVTEKGKDVELRCDPISGHTALYWYRQSLGQGLEFLIYFQGNSAPDKSGLPSDRFSAERTGGSVSTLTIQRTQQEDSAVYLCASSEGRAPTYEQYFGPGTRLTVT.

This chain joins TRBV7-8 and TRBJ2-2; D might be TRBD1 or TRBD2, each matching 5 bases. V was shortened by 5 bases and J by 7 bases, with 11 bases between the two germline ends. Germline lookup yields CDR1 SGHVS and CDR2 FQNEAQ. The CDR3 has 13 amino acids. The chain's CDR3 is CASSPGTGGELFF. The DNA for the CDR3 is TGTGCCAGCAGCCCGGGGACGGGCGGGGAGCTGTTTTTT.

The table lists this clone with a few counts. The V and J genes are TRBV14 and TRBJ2-3, with D tentatively TRBD2 (5 bases). The germline V and J ends were trimmed by 1 base and 4 bases, with 18 bases remaining between them. Germline loops: CDR1 SGHDN, CDR2 FVKESK. There are 17 residues in the CDR3. The CDR3 DNA sequence: TGTGCCAGCAGCCAAGTTTTGAGAGGGAGTTTCGCAGATACGCAGTATTTT. Amino acids: CASSQVLRGSFADTQYF.

This chain connects TRBV13 to TRBJ2-1; possibly TRBD2 for D (6 bases). V was shortened by 5 bases and J by 0 bases, with 11 bases between the two germline ends. This CDR3 spans 15 amino acids. Germline values: CDR1 PRHDT, CDR2 FYEKMQ (reference sequence). DNA for the CDR3: TGTGCCAGCAGCAGGGACTTCAGCTCCTACAATGAGCAGTTCTTC. It specifies CASSRDFSSYNEQFF.

The V gene is TRBV15, the J gene TRBJ2-6; 10 bases agree with TRBD2. The CDR3 extends over 19 amino acids. Germline values: CDR1 LNHNV, CDR2 YYDKDF (reference sequence). J lost 0 bases, V lost 4 bases, and 9 bases had no gene match. This chain's CDR3 is CATSKRSLAGDSGANVLTF. For the CDR3, the DNA is TGTGCCACCAGCAAGAGGAGCCTAGCGGGGGACTCTGGGGCCAACGTCCTGACTTTC. Filled out from reference TRBV15 and TRBJ2-6, the complete variable domain reads DAMVIQNPRYQVTQFGKPVTLSCSQTLNHNVMYWYQQKSSQAPKLLFHYYDKDFNNEADTPDNFQSRRPNTSFCFLDIRSPGLGDTAMYLCATSKRSLAGDSGANVLTFGAGSRLTVL.

This sequence joins TRBV5-6 and TRBJ2-1, with 12 bases that match TRBD2. Trimming removed 3 bases from V and 4 bases from J; junction bases left unmatched: 11. This CDR3 is 18 amino acids long. From germline, CDR1 is SGHDT and CDR2 YYEEEE. In DNA, the CDR3 is TGTGCCAGCAGCTGGGGGCTAGCGGGAGGGGCGACTTACAATGAGCAGTTCTTC. Translation: CASSWGLAGGATYNEQFF. Full variable domain (remainder filled in from reference TRBV5-6 and TRBJ2-1): DAGVTQSPTHLIKTRGQQVTLRCSPKSGHDTVSWYQQALGQGPQFIFQYYEEEERQRGNFPDRFSGHQFPNYSSELNVNALLLGDSALYLCASSWGLAGGATYNEQFFGPGTRLTVL.

The chain employs TRBV5-6 and TRBJ2-5; D unresolved. The CDR3 consists of 11 residues. Deletions cut 3 bases from V and 5 bases from J, with 5 bases between. Germline lookup yields CDR1 SGHDT and CDR2 YYEEEE. CDR3 region: CASSYRETQYF. Written as DNA, the CDR3 is TGTGCCAGCAGCTATAGGGAGACCCAGTACTTC.

The chain combines TRBV14 with TRBJ2-1; D not certain. V lost 4 bases, J lost 2 bases, and 3 bases lay in between. This CDR3 comprises 12 residues. Germline CDR1 reads SGHDN; CDR2 reads FVKESK. The CDR3 DNA is TGTGCCAGCAGCCTAACCTACAATGAGCAGTTCTTC. This encodes CASSLTYNEQFF.

This chain joins TRBV5-4 and TRBJ2-6, with TRBD1 as a possible D gene (5 bases). The CDR3 extends over 14 amino acids. Germline V gene sequence: CDR1 SGHNT, CDR2 YYREEE (reference sequence). Trimming took off 4 bases at V and 0 bases at J, with 5 bases between the two ends. The CDR3: CASSDSSGANVLTF. CDR3 in DNA: TGTGCCAGCAGCGACAGCTCTGGGGCCAACGTCCTGACTTTC.

V is TRBV19 and J is TRBJ2-7; 12 positions match TRBD2. The germline V gene has CDR1 LNHDA and CDR2 SQIVND (reference sequence). The CDR3 has 15 residues. J was trimmed by 3 bases and V by 3 bases; bases with no gene match: 3. CDR3 DNA sequence: TGTGCCAGTAGTATCGGGACTAGCGGGTTCTACGAGCAGTACTTC. As protein: CASSIGTSGFYEQYF.

The rearrangement joins TRBV5-1 to TRBJ1-1; the D gene is possibly TRBD1 (5 bases). Germline-derived CDR1 and CDR2 are SGHRS and YFSETQ. The CDR3 has 14 residues. The V end was cut by 2 bases, the J end by 4 bases, with 12 bases between. Here the CDR3 DNA reads TGCGCCAGCAGCTTAATTAGGGGTGGCACTGAAGCTTTCTTT. Translated: CASSLIRGGTEAFF.

V usage is TRBV5-1 and J usage is TRBJ2-1, with a tentative D call TRBD2 (6 bases). V lost 2 bases and J lost 6, with 12 bases in between. Per germline, CDR1 SGHRS and CDR2 YFSETQ. The CDR3 has 14 residues. Here the CDR3 reads CASSFTGTANEQFF. The DNA of the CDR3 is TGCGCCAGCAGCTTTACCGGGACTGCCAATGAGCAGTTCTTC.

The CDR3 here is CASRSGRENTGELFF. The CDR3 DNA sequence: TGTGCCAGCCGGAGCGGGAGGGAAAACACCGGGGAGCTGTTTTTT. The rearrangement links TRBV9 to TRBJ2-2, with 10 bases identical to TRBD2. Germline lookup yields CDR1 SGDLS and CDR2 YYNGEE. This CDR3 has 15 amino acids. J was trimmed by 2 bases and V by 7 bases; bases with no gene match: 5.